This T cell receptor (beta chain) stems from a study of control samples from healthy donors and cancer patients (dated by TCRdb to about 2020). Looking up the germline V gene (reference sequence) yields CDR1 MNHEY and CDR2 SMNVEV. The CDR3 sequence holds 16 residues, the cysteine and phenylalanine included. The only DNA kept is the CDR3, 48 bases in frame from the first base. Relative to germline, V is missing 0 bases and J is missing 5 bases, with 6 bases of the junction outside any gene match. For this clone: Its antigen is currently not known. One base away there is no much larger clone; base qualities are not given.

Receptor libraries were prepared by the immunoSEQ multiplex PCR assay. Drawn from immuneACCESS, this table holds only the in-frame rearrangements with V and J called that TCRdb kept. Clones are partly lost; checked studies trace under half to an unresolved V gene and leave the rest unexplained. Counted in this sample were over 85,000 clones; approximately 88% of them appeared once. The ten largest clones add up to 3.7% of the sample. The TCR comes from a woman aged 60-75 years with lung cancer. The sample consisted of PBMCs. The rearranged chain carries TRBV27 and TRBJ2-2, with 7 junctional bases fitting TRBD2. The DNA sequence follows: TGTGCCAGCAGTTTATCCCCGACTAGCTGGACCGGGGAGCTGTTTTTT. It is translated as CASSLSPTSWTGELFF.